This T cell receptor beta chain was captured in a study of identical twins. Study outcomes and limitations: Zero-insertion findings could be partly confounded by invariant cells (MAIT and iNKT cells). Beta out-of-frame sequences showed weaker excess twin sharing. In cord blood, abundant beta clonotypes had fewer insertions; memory showed no trend.

Only a few counts were recorded for this clonotype. Its matching antigen is unknown. MiXCR was run by TCRdb on the 5' RACE reads, yielding one entry per CDR3 protein. Of roughly 1.6 million distinct CDR3 sequences in the sample, about 30% were seen once. Germline V gives CDR1 SGHTA, CDR2 FQGNSA. V lost 1 base to trimming and J lost 0 bases, with 10 bases between them. This CDR3 contains 15 residues. No donor was unhealthy or non-Caucasian. This TCR derives from a newborn girl in good health. Sample: cord blood. The chain links TRBV7-2 to TRBJ2-7, with D perhaps TRBD2 (6 bases). CDR3 region: CASSLGLVLSYEQYF. Here the CDR3 DNA reads TGTGCCAGCAGCTTAGGACTAGTACTCTCCTACGAGCAGTACTTC.